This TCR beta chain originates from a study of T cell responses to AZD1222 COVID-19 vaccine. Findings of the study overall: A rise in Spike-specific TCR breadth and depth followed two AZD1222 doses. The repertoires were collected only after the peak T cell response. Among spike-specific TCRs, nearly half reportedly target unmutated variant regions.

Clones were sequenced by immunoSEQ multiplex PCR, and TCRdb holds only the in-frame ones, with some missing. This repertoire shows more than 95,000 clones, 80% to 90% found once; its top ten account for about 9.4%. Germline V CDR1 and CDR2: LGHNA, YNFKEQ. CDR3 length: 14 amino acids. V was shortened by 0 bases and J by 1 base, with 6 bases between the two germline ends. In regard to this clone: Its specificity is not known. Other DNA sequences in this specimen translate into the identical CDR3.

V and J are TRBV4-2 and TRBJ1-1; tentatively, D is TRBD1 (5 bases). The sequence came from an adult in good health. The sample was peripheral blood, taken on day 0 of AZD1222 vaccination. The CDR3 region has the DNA TGTGCCAGCAGCCAAGATAGGGGGAACACTGAAGCTTTCTTT. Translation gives CASSQDRGNTEAFF.